This TCR beta chain was obtained from a study of neoadjuvant anti-PD-1 for oral cavity cancer. On the study more broadly: Non-progressing patients received a fourth nivolumab dose near day 43, then surgery on days 50-56.

V was cut by 5 bases and J by 3 bases, with 9 bases left in between. CDR3 length: 13 amino acids. From germline, CDR1 is SGHNT and CDR2 YYREEE (reference sequence). Sequencing was performed with immunoSEQ multiplex PCR; in TCRdb, only in-frame clones are kept and a portion is missing. The data show some 7,700 clones, with 70% seen just once and roughly 2.8% held by the top ten. Specified time point: after neoadjuvant nivolumab, at surgical resection. Patients had newly diagnosed, untreated stage II-IVA oral cavity squamous cell carcinoma. The chain combines TRBV5-4 with TRBJ2-1; tentatively, D is TRBD2 (5 bases). Sample: PBMCs, taken after nivolumab (anti-PD-1) treatment. This clonotype was sampled from a person aged 35-79 years with oral cavity squamous cell carcinoma. The CDR3, as DNA: TGTGCCAGCAGGTTAGACTACTACAATGAGCAGTTCTTC. The encoded protein is CASRLDYYNEQFF.